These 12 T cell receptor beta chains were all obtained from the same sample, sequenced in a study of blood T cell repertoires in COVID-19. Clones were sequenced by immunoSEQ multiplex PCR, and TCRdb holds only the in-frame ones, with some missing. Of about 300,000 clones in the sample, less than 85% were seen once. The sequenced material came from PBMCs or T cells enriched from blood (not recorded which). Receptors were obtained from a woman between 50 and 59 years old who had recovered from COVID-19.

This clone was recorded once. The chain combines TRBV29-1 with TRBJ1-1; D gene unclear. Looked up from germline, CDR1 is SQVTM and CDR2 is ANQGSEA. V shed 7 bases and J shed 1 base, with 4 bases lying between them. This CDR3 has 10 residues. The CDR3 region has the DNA TGCAGCGCCCGGAACACTGAAGCTTTCTTT. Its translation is CSARNTEAFF.

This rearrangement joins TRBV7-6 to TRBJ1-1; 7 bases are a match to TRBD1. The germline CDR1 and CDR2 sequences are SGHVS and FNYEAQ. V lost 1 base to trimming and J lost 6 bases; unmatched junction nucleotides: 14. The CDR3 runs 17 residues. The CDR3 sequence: CASSLVPQIRTGAEAFF. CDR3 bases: TGTGCCAGCAGCTTAGTCCCTCAAATAAGGACAGGAGCTGAAGCTTTCTTT.

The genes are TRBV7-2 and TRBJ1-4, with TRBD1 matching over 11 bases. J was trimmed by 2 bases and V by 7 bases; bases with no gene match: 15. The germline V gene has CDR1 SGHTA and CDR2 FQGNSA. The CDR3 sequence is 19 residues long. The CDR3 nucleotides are TGTGCCAGCACTTCTTCCGGGACAGGGGGTTCTGTGACTAATGAAAAACTGTTTTTT. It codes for CASTSSGTGGSVTNEKLFF.

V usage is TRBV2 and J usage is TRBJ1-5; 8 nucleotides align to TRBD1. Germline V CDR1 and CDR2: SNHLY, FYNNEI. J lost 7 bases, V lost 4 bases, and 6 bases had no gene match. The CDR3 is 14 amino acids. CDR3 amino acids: CASSGQGAGQPQHF. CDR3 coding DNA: TGTGCCAGCAGTGGGCAGGGGGCAGGGCAGCCCCAGCATTTT.

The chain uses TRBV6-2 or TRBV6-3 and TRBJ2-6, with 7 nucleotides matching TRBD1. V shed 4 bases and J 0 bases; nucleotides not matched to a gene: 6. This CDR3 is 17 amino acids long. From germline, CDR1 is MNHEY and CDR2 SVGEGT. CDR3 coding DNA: TGTGCCAGCAGTTCCCGACAGGGTGGCTCTGGGGCCAACGTCCTGACTTTC. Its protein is CASSSRQGGSGANVLTF.

The CDR3 coding sequence is TGTGCCACCAGCAGTCGTAGCGGGCCCTACGAGCAGTACTTC. Translation gives CATSSRSGPYEQYF. The chain couples TRBV15 to TRBJ2-7, with 7 bases that match TRBD2. Trimming took 3 bases from V and 2 from J; bases not matched to a gene: 4. This CDR3 comprises 14 residues. Germline loops: CDR1 LNHNV, CDR2 YYDKDF (reference sequence).

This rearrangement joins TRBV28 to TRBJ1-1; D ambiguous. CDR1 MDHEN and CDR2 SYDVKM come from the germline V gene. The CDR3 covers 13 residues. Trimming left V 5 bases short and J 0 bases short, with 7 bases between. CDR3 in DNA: TGTGCCAGCAGTCCACAGATGAACACTGAAGCTTTCTTT. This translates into CASSPQMNTEAFF.

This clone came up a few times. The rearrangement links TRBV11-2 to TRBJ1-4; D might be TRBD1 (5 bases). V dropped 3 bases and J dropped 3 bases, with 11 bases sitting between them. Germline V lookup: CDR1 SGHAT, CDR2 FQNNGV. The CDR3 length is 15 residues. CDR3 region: CASSLAGPPNEKLFF. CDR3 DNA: TGTGCCAGCAGCTTGGCGGGACCACCTAATGAAAAACTGTTTTTT.

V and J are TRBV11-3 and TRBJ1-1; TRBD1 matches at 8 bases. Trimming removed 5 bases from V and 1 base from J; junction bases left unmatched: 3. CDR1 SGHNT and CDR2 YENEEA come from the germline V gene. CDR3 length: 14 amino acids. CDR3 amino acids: CASSIGQGNTEAFF. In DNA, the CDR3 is TGTGCCAGCAGCATCGGACAGGGGAACACTGAAGCTTTCTTT.

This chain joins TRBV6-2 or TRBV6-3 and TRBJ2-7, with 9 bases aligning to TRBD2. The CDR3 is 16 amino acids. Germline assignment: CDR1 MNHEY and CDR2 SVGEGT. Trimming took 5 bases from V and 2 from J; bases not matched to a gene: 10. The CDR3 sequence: CASSGSSGIEPYEQYF. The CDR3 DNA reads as TGTGCCAGCAGTGGCTCTAGCGGGATTGAGCCCTACGAGCAGTACTTC.

The CDR3 nucleotides read TGTGCCAGCAGCGCCAGGACTAGCCACGAGCAGTACTTC. Encoded protein: CASSARTSHEQYF. V and J are TRBV7-2 and TRBJ2-7; 8 nucleotides line up with TRBD2. The V gene end was trimmed by 5 bases and the J gene end by 5 bases; junction bases not matched to a gene: 5. Germline V CDR1 and CDR2: SGHTA, FQGNSA. There are 13 residues in the CDR3.

CDR3 coding DNA: TGTGCCAGCAGCCGCCCCCCCGGGTCTAGCGGAGCCTACGAGCAGTACTTC. Translated: CASSRPPGSSGAYEQYF. The J gene is TRBJ2-7, the V gene TRBV7-2; TRBD2 matches at 7 bases. The CDR3 extends over 17 amino acids. V lost 5 bases to trimming and J lost 2 bases; unmatched junction nucleotides: 15. The germline CDR1 and CDR2 sequences are SGHTA and FQGNSA.